The 26 T cell receptor beta chains in this list originate from one sample, sequenced in a study of T-cell reconstitution after alpha-beta-depleted transplantation in children. As it was prepared, the TCRbeta library received unique molecular identifiers. MiXCR, run by TCRdb on the PCR reads, gives a single entry per CDR3 protein. The table records around 5,900 distinct CDR3 sequences, about a sixth of them present only once. Sequenced here: PBMCs, mostly from graft donor cells, sampled 180 days after TCRalphabeta/CD19-depleted stem cell transplant. The source is a patient under 10 years old who had a stem cell transplant for inherited bone marrow failure, so the T cells may come from the graft donor.

This clonotype was seen at least ten times. CDR3: CASSLRQYNSPLHF. CDR3 sequence (DNA): TGTGCCAGCAGCTTACGACAATATAATTCACCCCTCCACTTT. V is TRBV7-9 and J is TRBJ1-6; D unclear. CDR1 is SEHNR and CDR2 is FQNEAQ in the germline V gene (reference sequence). The V gene lost 2 bases and the J gene lost 4 bases, with 6 bases spanning the gap. The CDR3 consists of 14 residues.

V usage is TRBV20-1 and J usage is TRBJ2-5, with 9 bases aligning to TRBD2. V lost 5 bases to trimming and J lost 5 bases; unmatched junction nucleotides: 9. This CDR3 has 14 residues. Germline loops: CDR1 DFQATT, CDR2 SNEGSKA (reference sequence). The CDR3 nucleotides are TGCAGTGCTTATAGCCTTAGCGGGAGTGAGACCCAGTACTTC. Protein product: CSAYSLSGSETQYF.

As concerns this clonotype: This could be a read error, since a much larger clone is one nucleotide away. The chain carries TRBV24-1 and TRBJ2-7; D possibly corresponds to TRBD2 (5 bases). CDR3 size: 14 residues. Germline-derived CDR1 and CDR2 are KGHDR and SFDVKD. The germline V and J ends were trimmed by 8 bases and 6 bases, with 19 bases remaining between them. This CDR3 is CATTYRAGNTEQYF. The CDR3 bases are TGTGCCACCACCTACCGGGCCGGGAACACCGAGCAGTACTTC.

The genes are TRBV28 and TRBJ2-7; 9 nucleotides align to TRBD1. In germline, CDR1 is MDHEN, CDR2 SYDVKM. This CDR3 is built from 17 residues. V lost 5 bases to trimming and J lost 7 bases; unmatched junction nucleotides: 18. CDR3 in amino acids: CASSLPGTGSPSSEQYF. For the CDR3, the DNA is TGTGCCAGCAGTCTACCAGGGACAGGGAGCCCATCGAGTGAGCAGTACTTC.

This clonotype was found many times. V is TRBV7-2 and J is TRBJ2-3; TRBD2 matches at 8 bases. J was trimmed by 3 bases and V by 6 bases; bases with no gene match: 8. Germline CDR1 reads SGHTA; CDR2 reads FQGNSA. The CDR3 extends over 15 amino acids. The CDR3 is CASRPAGVGTDTQYF. CDR3 in DNA: TGTGCCAGCAGACCAGCGGGAGTGGGGACAGATACGCAGTATTTT. Looking up the rest from reference TRBV7-2 and TRBJ2-3 gives the full variable domain: GAGVSQSPSNKVTEKGKDVELRCDPISGHTALYWYRQSLGQGLEFLIYFQGNSAPDKSGLPSDRFSAERTGGSVSTLTIQRTQQEDSAVYLCASRPAGVGTDTQYFGPGTRLTVL.

This clonotype was seen ten or more times. The chain combines TRBV27 with TRBJ2-4; D gene uncertain. V was shortened by 3 bases and J by 0 bases, with 18 bases between the two germline ends. The CDR3 spans 18 residues. Germline-derived CDR1 and CDR2 are MNHEY and SMNVEV (reference sequence). CDR3 bases: TGTGCCAGCAGTTTGAACATTTGGATGCGGTTAGCCAAAAACATTCAGTACTTC. It is translated as CASSLNIWMRLAKNIQYF.

This clonotype was counted ten times or more. The gene calls are TRBV11-3 and TRBJ2-2; D might be TRBD1 or TRBD2, each matching 5 bases. The V end lost 5 bases, the J end lost 6 bases, and 16 bases lay between the germline ends. Germline CDR1 reads SGHNT; CDR2 reads YENEEA. CDR3 length: 15 amino acids. The CDR3 DNA follows: TGTGCCAGCAGCCCCGGGACCTCGGTCTCCGGGGAGCTGTTTTTT. Protein: CASSPGTSVSGELFF. Variable domain in full (rest from reference TRBV11-3 and TRBJ2-2): EAGVVQSPRYKIIEKKQPVAFWCNPISGHNTLYWYLQNLGQGPELLIRYENEEAVDDSQLPKDRFSAERLKGVDSTLKIQPAELGDSAVYLCASSPGTSVSGELFFGEGSRLTVL.

Worth noting for this clonotype: Just one base apart from a much larger clone, this may be a read error. V and J are TRBV5-1 and TRBJ2-2; D could derive from TRBD1 or TRBD2 (5 bases each). Looked up from germline, CDR1 is SGHRS and CDR2 is YFSETQ. The CDR3 consists of 14 residues. The CDR3 DNA reads TGCGCCAGTCACCGGTCGAGAGGGGCCGGGGACCTGTTTTTT. Translation: CASHRSRGAGDLFF.

This clonotype has ten or more counts. The chain joins TRBV7-8 to TRBJ2-3; TRBD2 agrees at 7 bases. After removal of 4 bases from V and 7 bases from J, the junction contained 17 bases not matched to a gene. The CDR3 spans 17 residues. Germline V gene lookup returns CDR1 SGHVS and CDR2 FQNEAQ. The chain's CDR3 is CASSSPPFKREGYTQYF. The CDR3 coding sequence is TGTGCCAGCAGCTCCCCCCCCTTCAAGCGGGAAGGATATACGCAGTATTTT. The full variable domain, rest sourced from reference TRBV7-8 and TRBJ2-3, is GAGVSQSPRYKVAKRGQDVALRCDPISGHVSLFWYQQALGQGPEFLTYFQNEAQLDKSGLPSDRFFAERPEGSVSTLKIQRTQQEDSAVYLCASSSPPFKREGYTQYFGPGTRLTVL.

This clonotype occurred many times. The V gene is TRBV10-3, the J gene TRBJ2-1; the D gene is possibly TRBD2 (7 bases). Germline loops: CDR1 ENHRY, CDR2 SYGVKD. The CDR3 totals 21 residues. V lost 0 bases and J lost 1, with 25 bases in between. The CDR3 region is CAISESMLSGGQSFSYNEQFF. CDR3 DNA: TGTGCCATCAGTGAGTCTATGCTATCGGGGGGCCAATCCTTTTCCTACAATGAGCAGTTCTTC.

This clonotype was seen many times. The chain has TRBV9 and TRBJ1-2, with D maybe TRBD1 (6 bases). Germline loops: CDR1 SGDLS, CDR2 YYNGEE. CDR3 length: 16 residues. Trimming took off 2 bases at V and 4 bases at J, with 18 bases between the two ends. The CDR3 nucleotides are TGTGCCAGCAGCGTCCGGGACACGGGTTGGAGCTATGGCTACACCTTC. Translation gives CASSVRDTGWSYGYTF.

Many counts were recorded for this clonotype. The V gene is TRBV20-1, the J gene TRBJ2-1; perhaps TRBD1 as D (5 bases). This CDR3 has 15 amino acids. In germline, CDR1 is DFQATT, CDR2 SNEGSKA (reference sequence). The V end lost 3 bases, the J end lost 2 bases, and 14 bases lay between the germline ends. CDR3 DNA sequence: TGCAGTGCTAGGTCTTCCAAGGGGACCTACAATGAGCAGTTCTTC. Amino acids: CSARSSKGTYNEQFF.

This clonotype was seen at least ten times. V and J are TRBV7-9 and TRBJ1-2; 7 bases map to TRBD1. The trim removed 6 bases at V and 3 bases at J, leaving 4 bases unmatched. Per germline, CDR1 SEHNR and CDR2 FQNEAQ (reference sequence). The CDR3 totals 13 residues. CDR3 nucleotide sequence: TGTGCCAGCAGACCTGGACAGGACTATGGCTACACCTTC. Protein sequence: CASRPGQDYGYTF. Full variable domain (missing parts from reference TRBV7-9 and TRBJ1-2): DTGVSQNPRHKITKRGQNVTFRCDPISEHNRLYWYRQTLGQGPEFLTYFQNEAQLEKSRLLSDRFSAERPKGSFSTLEIQRTEQGDSAMYLCASRPGQDYGYTFGSGTRLTVV.

In its sample, this clonotype was seen many times. The chain carries TRBV6-2 or TRBV6-3 and TRBJ2-2, with D possibly being TRBD1 or TRBD2 (5 bases each). The CDR3 loop spans 14 amino acids. V was clipped by 10 bases and J by 2 bases, with 14 bases between them. CDR1 MNHEY and CDR2 SVGEGT come from the germline V gene. CDR3 bases: TGTGCCACCCTGGGACCCGATAACACCGGGGAGCTGTTTTTT. It translates to CATLGPDNTGELFF.

In its sample, this clonotype was seen many times. V and J are TRBV14 and TRBJ2-3; D is undetermined. Trimming cost V 3 bases and J 2 bases, with 12 bases left between them. The CDR3 extends over 15 amino acids. In germline, CDR1 is SGHDN, CDR2 FVKESK. CDR3 bases: TGTGCCAGCAGCCATCGTGACGAACCCACAGATACGCAGTATTTT. This sequence encodes CASSHRDEPTDTQYF.

This clonotype occurred many times. The chain couples TRBV18 to TRBJ2-3; TRBD2 aligns across 8 bases. V shed 6 bases, J shed 0 bases, and the junction held 8 bases outside the gene matches. CDR3 length: 16 residues. Germline-derived CDR1 and CDR2 are KGHSH and LQKENI. CDR3 coding DNA: TGTGCCAGCTCTCAGCTAGCGGGCGCTAGCACAGATACGCAGTATTTT. Translated: CASSQLAGASTDTQYF.

This clonotype was seen ten or more times. The chain combines TRBV12-3 or TRBV12-4 with TRBJ1-1; D is undetermined. The CDR3 totals 14 residues. V lost 6 bases and J lost 1, with 12 bases in between. For the CDR3, the DNA is TGTGCCAGCAGCCCATTTACCACGAACACTGAAGCTTTCTTT. Protein product: CASSPFTTNTEAFF.

The J gene is TRBJ2-7, the V gene TRBV29-1; TRBD1 agrees at 10 bases. In germline, CDR1 is SQVTM, CDR2 ANQGSEA. After removal of 6 bases from V and 6 bases from J, the junction contained 8 bases not matched to a gene. CDR3 length: 13 residues. CDR3 sequence: CSVGTGEDGEQYF. The CDR3 DNA follows: TGCAGCGTCGGGACAGGGGAGGATGGCGAGCAGTACTTC.

This clonotype was found many times. The chain uses TRBV5-1 and TRBJ2-1, with 10 bases matching TRBD2. Germline V lookup: CDR1 SGHRS, CDR2 YFSETQ. V lost 4 bases and J lost 3; bases outside the gene matches: 10. The CDR3 consists of 17 residues. Written as DNA, the CDR3 is TGCGCCAGCAGCCCGGGGGGCGGACTAGCGGACTACAATGAGCAGTTCTTC. Protein product: CASSPGGGLADYNEQFF.

This clonotype has a count of ten or more. V is TRBV3-1 and J is TRBJ1-3; D ambiguous. Germline V gene data show CDR1 as LGHDT and CDR2 as YNNKEL (reference sequence). Trimming cost V 0 bases and J 0 bases, with 6 bases left between them. CDR3 size: 15 residues. Here the CDR3 DNA reads TGTGCCAGCAGCCAAGATAGGACCTCTGGAAACACCATATATTTT. Translation: CASSQDRTSGNTIYF.

This clonotype was seen ten or more times. The chain carries TRBV6-1 and TRBJ2-2; D is undetermined. With 2 bases removed from V and 4 bases from J, the gap between germline ends came to 11 bases. The germline V gene encodes CDR1 MNHNS and CDR2 SASEGT. The CDR3 has 15 residues. In DNA, the CDR3 is TGTGCCAGCAGTGAAATGGCTAGTGCCACCGGGGAGCTGTTTTTT. Its protein product is CASSEMASATGELFF.

This clonotype has ten or more counts. The rearrangement uses TRBV7-9 and TRBJ1-1, with a weak D call TRBD1 (5 bases). Trimming removed 0 bases from V and 1 base from J, with 12 bases in between. The CDR3 spans 16 residues. Germline V CDR1 and CDR2: SEHNR, FQNEAQ (reference sequence). CDR3 DNA: TGTGCCAGCAGCTTAGCTGGGGCGGTGGGGAACACTGAAGCTTTCTTT. This codes for CASSLAGAVGNTEAFF.

This clonotype was counted ten times or more. This chain uses TRBV7-9 with TRBJ2-7, with D maybe TRBD1 (6 bases). Germline CDR1 SEHNR, CDR2 FQNEAQ (reference sequence). CDR3 length: 13 amino acids. The V gene lost 2 bases and the J gene lost 7 bases, with 12 bases spanning the gap. The CDR3 loop is CASSLLVRGEQYF. DNA for the CDR3: TGTGCCAGCAGCTTACTGGTCAGGGGAGAGCAGTACTTC.

In this sample, this clonotype turned up many times. The chain uses TRBV6-2 or TRBV6-3 and TRBJ2-2; 8 bases align to TRBD2. Germline loops: CDR1 MNHEY, CDR2 SVGEGT. This CDR3 comprises 16 residues. Unmatched junction bases numbered 6, after V lost 2 bases and J lost 4 bases. The CDR3, as DNA: TGTGCCAGCAGTTACGATTTTAGCGGGGTCACCGGGGAGCTGTTTTTT. This encodes CASSYDFSGVTGELFF.

This CDR3 reads CSADEGDHGYTF. CDR3 bases: TGCAGCGCCGATGAGGGTGATCACGGCTACACCTTC. The chain is built from TRBV29-1 and TRBJ1-2; no firm D call. The CDR3 covers 12 residues. CDR1 is SQVTM and CDR2 is ANQGSEA in the germline V gene. Trimming removed 7 bases from V and 8 bases from J, with 17 bases in between.

This clonotype was seen ten or more times. The chain joins TRBV9 to TRBJ2-2; 9 bases map to TRBD2. The CDR3 is 15 amino acids. V lost 2 bases and J lost 6; bases outside the gene matches: 5. Germline V CDR1 and CDR2: SGDLS, YYNGEE. As DNA, the CDR3 is TGTGCCAGCAGCGTTAGCGGGAGTTTACCCGGGGAGCTGTTTTTT. Amino acids: CASSVSGSLPGELFF.